The clone carrying this T cell receptor (beta chain) was counted ten times or more. The target antigen is unknown. The iRepertoire nested amplicon-rescue multiplex PCR amplified TCR alpha and beta CDR3s from RNA. One-step reverse transcription and amplification started from around 100-400 ng of tissue mRNA or PBMC total RNA. TCRdb re-derived calls from the multiplex PCR reads in MiXCR, one entry per CDR3 protein. The table has approximately 100,000 distinct CDR3 sequences, less than 30% seen once. The CDR3 is made up of 16 amino acids. Germline assignment: CDR1 MNHEY and CDR2 SVGEGT. Trimming took 4 bases from V and 7 from J, leaving 20 bases between them. These data are taken from a study of glioma-infiltrating T cells. Whole-study findings and limits: CDR3 overlap between tissue and blood was very small. Non-neoplastic patients had below-expected tissue-blood divergence, while all gliomas exceeded expectation.

Input material: glioma tissue, nonneoplastic brain tissue, or PBMCs (not recorded which). J is TRBJ2-4 and V is TRBV6-2 or TRBV6-3; no firm D call. The TCR originated in a human donor with low-grade glioma or glioblastoma, undergoing nonglioma brain surgery, or in good health (not recorded which). This CDR3 reads CASSFADGLGRNIQYF. In DNA form, the CDR3 reads TGTGCCAGCAGTTTCGCCGACGGATTAGGCAGGAACATTCAGTACTTC.